Listed below are T cell receptor beta chains from one sample, sequenced in a study of blood T cell repertoires in COVID-19. Some clones are missing from TCRdb's copy, which holds only in-frame ones; the method was immunoSEQ multiplex PCR. There are just over 650,000 clones in the sample; 90% occur only once, and about 0.24% lies in the top ten. The sample comprised peripheral blood. The receptors derive from a woman younger than 35 with acute or convalescent COVID-19. Each CDR3 is given with its conserved first and last residue. The D gene is left open where the match is weak. Size values are once, few and many counts, or a class for expanded clones, and some rows have none.

TRBJ2-7,NA,NA,14,TRBV28,TGTGCCAGCAGTCCGCTCCTGACTACCTGGGAGCAGTACTTC,CASSPLLTTWEQYF
TRBJ2-7,NA,NA,12,TRBV29-1,TGCAGCGTTGCCGGCAGGGGCTTCGAGCAGTACTTC,CSVAGRGFEQYF
TRBJ1-2,once,TRBD1,15,TRBV14,TGTGCCAGCAGCCAACACAGGGGACCAGAATATGGCTACACCTTC,CASSQHRGPEYGYTF
TRBJ2-7,NA,NA,14,TRBV19,TGTGCCAGTAGTAGCCTAGCGCACTCCTACGAGCAGTACTTC,CASSSLAHSYEQYF
TRBJ2-3,NA,TRBD1,16,TRBV11-2,TGTGCCAGCAGCTTCCCGGGACAGGGGGCAACAGATACGCAGTATTTT,CASSFPGQGATDTQYF
TRBJ2-5,NA,NA,13,TRBV7-2,TGTGCCAGCAGCTTATCAACTCGAGAGACCCAGTACTTC,CASSLSTRETQYF
TRBJ1-2,NA,TRBD1,15,TRBV24-1,TGTGCCACCAGTGATAGGAGGACAGGGAAGGATGGCTACACCTTC,CATSDRRTGKDGYTF
TRBJ2-7,NA,NA,15,TRBV30,TGTGCCTGGGGTGACTCAGGGGTCATCGATACGCAGCAGTACTTC,CAWGDSGVIDTQQYF
TRBJ1-2,NA,NA,14,TRBV6-5,TGTGCCACCCTCGAGGCCAGGGGACGATCCGGCTACACCTTC,CATLEARGRSGYTF
TRBJ1-2,NA,NA,13,TRBV7-2,TGTGCCAGCAGCTTAGCGGCCAACTATGGCTACACCTTC,CASSLAANYGYTF
TRBJ2-1,NA,TRBD1,15,TRBV7-3,TGTGCCAGCAGTCCTGGACAGGGACCCTACAATGAGCAGTTCTTC,CASSPGQGPYNEQFF
TRBJ1-1,NA,NA,14,TRBV11-2,TGTGCCAGCAGCTCGTTGGACATATACACTGAAGCTTTCTTT,CASSSLDIYTEAFF
TRBJ1-2,once,TRBD1,18,TRBV3-1/TRBV3-2,TGTGCCAGCAGCCAAGAGAGTGAGGCGGGGACAGCTAACTATGGCTACACCTTC,CASSQESEAGTANYGYTF
TRBJ1-1,NA,NA,13,TRBV2,TGTGCCAGCAGAGCCAGACAGATAGGAGAAGCTTTCTTT,CASRARQIGEAFF
TRBJ1-1,once,NA,13,TRBV30,TGTGCCTGGAGTGTACCAGGCGCCCTTGGGGCTTTCTTT,CAWSVPGALGAFF
TRBJ1-2,NA,NA,15,TRBV10-2,TGCGCCAGCAGTGAAGGGGGAGGGAGTAGCTATGGCTACACCTTC,CASSEGGGSSYGYTF
TRBJ2-3,NA,NA,14,TRBV21-1,TGTGCCGGTAAGGTCGGGGGGAGCACAGATACGCAGTATTTT,CAGKVGGSTDTQYF
TRBJ2-6,once,NA,15,TRBV12-5,TGTGCTAGTGGTTCCGGAGTGTCTGGGGCCAACGTCCTGACTTTC,CASGSGVSGANVLTF
TRBJ1-4,NA,TRBD1,17,TRBV11-2,TGTGCCAGCAGCCCCGGGACAGGAAGCGCAACTAATGAAAAACTGTTTTTT,CASSPGTGSATNEKLFF
TRBJ2-2,NA,NA,14,TRBV5-1,TGCGCCAGCGGGGTAGAGGGCCCCGGCGGGGAGCTGTTTTTT,CASGVEGPGGELFF
TRBJ1-2,NA,TRBD1,19,TRBV19,TGTGCCAGTAGTATAGATCCAGGACAGGTGTCCACCATTAACTATGGCTACACCTTC,CASSIDPGQVSTINYGYTF
TRBJ1-2,NA,NA,13,TRBV18,TGTGCCAGCTCACCCGTGGCAGACTATGGCTACACCTTC,CASSPVADYGYTF
TRBJ1-2,NA,NA,13,TRBV19,TGTGCCAGTAGTAGACAGGATCTCTATGGCTACACCTTC,CASSRQDLYGYTF
TRBJ1-1,NA,NA,14,TRBV7-9,TGTGCCAGCAGCTTAACAGGGCCGAACACTGAAGCTTTCTTT,CASSLTGPNTEAFF
TRBJ1-5,NA,NA,13,TRBV6-4,TGTGCCAGCAGTGACTCTCCGAATCAGCCCCAGCATTTT,CASSDSPNQPQHF
TRBJ2-1,NA,TRBD2,16,TRBV13,TGTGCCAGCAGCCCAAGGACTAGCGCGAACCACAATGAGCAGTTCTTC,CASSPRTSANHNEQFF
TRBJ2-7,NA,TRBD1,16,TRBV27,TGTGCCAGCAGTTCCACTGGGACAGGGATCAAGTACGAGCAGTACTTC,CASSSTGTGIKYEQYF
TRBJ1-1,NA,NA,16,TRBV4-1,TGCGCCAGCAGCCAAGAACGCAGGGGAACGAACACTGAAGCTTTCTTT,CASSQERRGTNTEAFF
TRBJ1-2,NA,NA,15,TRBV9,TGTGCCAGCAGCGGGGAGGGATCCAATAACTATGGCTACACCTTC,CASSGEGSNNYGYTF
TRBJ2-2,NA,NA,16,TRBV7-7,TGTGCCAGCAGCCCAAAAGCGGGCTTAAACACCGGGGAGCTGTTTTTT,CASSPKAGLNTGELFF
TRBJ2-2,once,TRBD1,18,TRBV27,TGTGCCAGCAGTTTATTCCGAGGTCAGGGGGTCGGCACCGGGGAGCTGTTTTTT,CASSLFRGQGVGTGELFF
TRBJ2-5,NA,NA,14,TRBV3-1/TRBV3-2,TGTGCCAGCAGCCAAGAGGGTAGGAGAGAGACCCAGTACTTC,CASSQEGRRETQYF
TRBJ1-5,NA,TRBD1,14,TRBV30,TGTGCCTGGAGTGCGGGACAGGGCGGTCAGCCCCAGCATTTT,CAWSAGQGGQPQHF
TRBJ2-7,NA,NA,14,TRBV7-2,TGTGCCAGCAGCTTCGGGGTAATCTCCTACGAGCAGTACTTC,CASSFGVISYEQYF
TRBJ1-3,NA,TRBD1,19,TRBV11-3,TGTGCCAGCAGCTTAGTGGAACGGGACAGCCTTACCTCTGGAAACACCATATATTTT,CASSLVERDSLTSGNTIYF
TRBJ1-2,NA,TRBD1,16,TRBV5-1,TGCGCCAGCAGCTCACGACCCCGGACAGGGGGCGATGGCTACACCTTC,CASSSRPRTGGDGYTF
TRBJ2-2,NA,TRBD2,17,TRBV4-1,TGCGCCAGCAGCCGGACCGGGACTAGCTCGATAATCGGGGAGCTGTTTTTT,CASSRTGTSSIIGELFF